A selection of T cell receptor beta chains follows, all from one sample in a study of T cell responses to AZD1222 COVID-19 vaccine. TCRdb keeps only in-frame clones here, not all; method: immunoSEQ multiplex PCR. The sample carries roughly 160,000 clones, 94% recorded once. The starting material was peripheral blood, obtained on day 0 of AZD1222 vaccination. The receptors were gathered from an adult in good health. Both conserved end residues are part of each CDR3. Only some rows state a clone size, as once, few, many or a class for expanded clones.

j_call clone_size v_call cdr3_aa
TRBJ1-2 NA TRBV7-6 CASSLDRGRDYGYTF
TRBJ2-1 NA TRBV18 CASSPDRGYNEQFF
TRBJ1-2 NA TRBV4-1 CASSQAPDSMNGYTF
TRBJ1-1 few TRBV3-1/TRBV3-2 CASSQGVSFVAFF
TRBJ1-3 NA TRBV4-1 CASSQVHHSGNTIYF
TRBJ2-1 NA TRBV24-1 CATSDRDRGNEQFF
TRBJ2-7 NA TRBV18 CASSRDRQGDDEQYF
TRBJ2-1 NA TRBV25-1 CASSEYRDRERNEQFF
TRBJ2-7 NA TRBV30 CAWSVRRENEQYF
TRBJ1-1 few TRBV7-9 CASSLTGAEAFF
TRBJ1-2 NA TRBV25-1 CASSDRGQGHGYTF
TRBJ2-2 NA TRBV5-5 CASSSTTSGNTGELFF
TRBJ1-1 once TRBV3-1/TRBV3-2 CASSQHRVLGTEAFF
TRBJ1-3 NA TRBV6-1 CASSGGSGYSGNTIYF
TRBJ1-5 NA TRBV7-5 CVRSPDRGEQPQHF
TRBJ2-1 NA TRBV2 CASSDNGRDSYNEQFF
TRBJ2-7 NA TRBV11-1 CASSPRQGSYEQYF
TRBJ2-7 NA TRBV6-5 CASTRSGGYEQYF
TRBJ2-1 NA TRBV11-3 CASSLGGPADEQFF
TRBJ1-1 once TRBV27 CASSFHRGLNTEAFF
TRBJ2-7 NA TRBV10-3 CAISEDRESYEQYF
TRBJ2-2 NA TRBV10-3 CAIPRDSSLNTGELFF
TRBJ1-2 NA TRBV19 CASSIAEGSNYGYTF
TRBJ2-2 NA TRBV6-8 CASELAEPTGELFF
TRBJ1-1 NA TRBV5-4 CASSERDFNTEAFF
TRBJ2-2 once TRBV29-1 CSAKALQTDTGELFF
TRBJ1-5 NA TRBV19 CASSNPQHF
TRBJ2-3 NA TRBV6-5 CASSYSTAPGDTQYF
TRBJ2-1 once TRBV5-1 CASGREGSYNEQFF
TRBJ1-5 NA TRBV21-1 CASSNSNQPQHF
TRBJ1-5 NA TRBV6-4 CASSALQNQPQHF
TRBJ1-6 NA TRBV18 CASSPGQGASPLHF
TRBJ1-4 NA TRBV12-3/TRBV12-4 CASRQTGLKLFF